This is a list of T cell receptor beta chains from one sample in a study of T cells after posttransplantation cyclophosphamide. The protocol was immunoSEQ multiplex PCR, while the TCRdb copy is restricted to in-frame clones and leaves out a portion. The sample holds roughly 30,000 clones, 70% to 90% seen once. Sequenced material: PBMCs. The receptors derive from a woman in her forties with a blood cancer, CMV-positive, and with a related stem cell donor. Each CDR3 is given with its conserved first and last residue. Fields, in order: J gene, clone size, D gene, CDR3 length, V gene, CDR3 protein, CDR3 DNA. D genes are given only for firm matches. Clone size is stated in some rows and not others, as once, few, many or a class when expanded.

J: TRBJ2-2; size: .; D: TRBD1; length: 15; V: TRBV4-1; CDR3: CASSPGQGNTGELFF; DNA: TGCGCCAGCAGCCCGGGACAGGGGAACACCGGGGAGCTGTTTTTT
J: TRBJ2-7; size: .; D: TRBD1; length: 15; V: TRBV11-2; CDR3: CASSSFRDRGDEQYF; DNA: TGTGCCAGCAGCTCCTTCCGGGACAGGGGCGACGAGCAGTACTTC
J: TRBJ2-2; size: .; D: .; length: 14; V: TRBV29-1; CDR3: CSVEFRGSGRELFF; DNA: TGCAGCGTTGAGTTCCGGGGGTCAGGGCGGGAGCTGTTTTTT
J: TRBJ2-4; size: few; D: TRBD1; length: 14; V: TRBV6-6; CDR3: CASSASGGWNIQYF; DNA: TGTGCCAGCAGCGCATCAGGGGGATGGAACATTCAGTACTTC
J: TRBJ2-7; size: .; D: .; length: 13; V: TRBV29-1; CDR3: CSVEDHWGQEQYF; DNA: TGCAGCGTTGAAGATCACTGGGGGCAAGAGCAGTACTTC
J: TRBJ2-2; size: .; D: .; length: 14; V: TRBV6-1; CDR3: CASKQAPDAGELFF; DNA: TGTGCCAGCAAACAGGCTCCGGACGCCGGGGAGCTGTTTTTT
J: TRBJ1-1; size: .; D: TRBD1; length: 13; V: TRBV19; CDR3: CASSINRGTEAFF; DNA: TGTGCCAGTAGTATAAACAGGGGCACTGAAGCTTTCTTT
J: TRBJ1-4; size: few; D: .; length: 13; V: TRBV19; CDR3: CASSIIPREKLFF; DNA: TGTGCCAGTAGTATAATCCCGCGGGAAAAACTGTTTTTT
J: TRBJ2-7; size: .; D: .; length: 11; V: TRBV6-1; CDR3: CATNRAYEQYF; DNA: TGTGCCACCAACAGGGCCTACGAGCAGTACTTC
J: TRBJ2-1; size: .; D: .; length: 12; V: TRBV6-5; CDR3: CASSGLENEQFF; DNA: TGTGCCAGCAGTGGGCTTGAAAATGAGCAGTTCTTC
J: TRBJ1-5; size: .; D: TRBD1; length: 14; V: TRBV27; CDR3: CASSSMTGLQPQHF; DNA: TGTGCCAGCAGTTCGATGACAGGGCTCCAGCCCCAGCATTTT
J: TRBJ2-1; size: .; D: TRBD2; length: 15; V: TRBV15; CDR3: CATSRVKRGRDEQFF; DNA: TGTGCCACCAGCAGAGTGAAGCGGGGGAGGGATGAGCAGTTCTTC
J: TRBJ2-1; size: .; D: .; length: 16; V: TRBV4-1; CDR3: CASRPTSGHLYNEQFF; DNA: TGCGCCAGCAGACCCACGAGCGGGCACCTCTACAATGAGCAGTTCTTC
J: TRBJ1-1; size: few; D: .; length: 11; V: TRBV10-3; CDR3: CAVVGNTEAFF; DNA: TGTGCAGTAGTGGGCAACACTGAAGCTTTCTTT
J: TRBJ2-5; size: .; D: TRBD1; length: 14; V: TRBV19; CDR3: CASSLGTAQETQYF; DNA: TGTGCCAGTAGTTTAGGGACAGCGCAAGAGACCCAGTACTTC
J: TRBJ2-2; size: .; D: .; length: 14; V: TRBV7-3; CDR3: CASSLTGSGGELFF; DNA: TGTGCCAGCAGCTTAACTGGGAGCGGCGGGGAGCTGTTTTTT
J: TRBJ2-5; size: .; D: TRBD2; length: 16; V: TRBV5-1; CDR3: CASSLVGLAGQETQYF; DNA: TGCGCCAGCAGCTTGGTGGGACTAGCGGGACAAGAGACCCAGTACTTC
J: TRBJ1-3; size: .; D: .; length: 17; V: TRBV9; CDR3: CASSKDTGLSSGNTIYF; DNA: TGTGCCAGCAGCAAGGACACCGGGCTGAGCTCTGGAAACACCATATATTTT
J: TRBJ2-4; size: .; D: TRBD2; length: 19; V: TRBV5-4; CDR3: CASSFRGYAGGGTKNIQYF; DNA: TGTGCCAGCAGCTTTCGGGGCTATGCGGGGGGAGGAACCAAAAACATTCAGTACTTC
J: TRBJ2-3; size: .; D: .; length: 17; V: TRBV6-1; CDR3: CASSVLRTGQSTDTQYF; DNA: TGTGCCAGCAGTGTACTGCGAACAGGGCAGAGCACAGATACGCAGTATTTT
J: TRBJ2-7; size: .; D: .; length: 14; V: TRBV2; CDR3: CASSDLRGWNEQYF; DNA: TGTGCCAGCAGTGATTTAAGGGGATGGAACGAGCAGTACTTC
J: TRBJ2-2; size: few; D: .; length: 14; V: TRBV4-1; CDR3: CASSQGLVPGELLF; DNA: TGCGCCAGCAGCCAAGGCTTGGTTCCCGGGGAGCTGCTTTTT